These T cell receptor beta chains were read from a single sample in a study of regulatory T cells in long-lasting Graves disease. Each CDR3 protein gets one entry after TCRdb re-called the multiplex PCR reads with MiXCR. The sample lists about 540,000 distinct CDR3 sequences; roughly 13% were seen once. This same sample was also part of a study on T cells in Graves' hyperthyroidism and ophthalmopathy.

Material: peripheral blood mononuclear cells (PBMCs), obtained at new diagnosis, from a patient treated with antithyroid drugs. These receptor sequences come from a man aged 25-40 years with Graves disease. Both conserved end residues are part of each CDR3. The order of the fields is CDR3 DNA, CDR3 protein, D gene, J gene, clone size, V gene. D genes are given only for firm matches. Clone size appears in some rows only: once, few, many, or a class for an expanded clone.

cdr3_nt: TGTGCCAGCACCCTTAGCGGAAGCGGGGAGACCCAGTACTTC
cdr3_aa: CASTLSGSGETQYF
d_call: .
j_call: TRBJ2-5
clone_size: many
v_call: TRBV12-3/TRBV12-4

cdr3_nt: TGTGCCAGCAGTTATTCCGGGACAGGGGGCTCCGAGCAGTACTTC
cdr3_aa: CASSYSGTGGSEQYF
d_call: TRBD1
j_call: TRBJ2-7
clone_size: many
v_call: TRBV6-5

cdr3_nt: TGTGCCATCAGTGCAGTAGGTCTTGGAAACACCATATATTTT
cdr3_aa: CAISAVGLGNTIYF
d_call: .
j_call: TRBJ1-3
clone_size: many
v_call: TRBV10-3

cdr3_nt: TGCGCCAGCAGCCGTAGGGCAGGGGAGCTGTTTTTT
cdr3_aa: CASSRRAGELFF
d_call: .
j_call: TRBJ2-2
clone_size: many
v_call: TRBV5-1

cdr3_nt: TGCAGTGCCCGGGGAGGCGGGGGGCGGTACGAGCAGTACTTC
cdr3_aa: CSARGGGGRYEQYF
d_call: TRBD2
j_call: TRBJ2-7
clone_size: many
v_call: TRBV20-1

cdr3_nt: TGTGCCAGTAGTATGTCCCGGATGGGAGACTCTGAAGCTTTCTTT
cdr3_aa: CASSMSRMGDSEAFF
d_call: .
j_call: TRBJ1-1
clone_size: .
v_call: TRBV19

cdr3_nt: TGTGCCAGCAGCCCGACAGGGGGACCGCAGTACTTC
cdr3_aa: CASSPTGGPQYF
d_call: TRBD1
j_call: TRBJ2-7
clone_size: few
v_call: TRBV5-5

cdr3_nt: TGTGCCAGCAGCGCAGACTATGTACGGGAGGCCCTCACAGATACGCAGTATTTT
cdr3_aa: CASSADYVREALTDTQYF
d_call: TRBD2
j_call: TRBJ2-3
clone_size: few
v_call: TRBV7-9

cdr3_nt: TGTGCCTGGACGCGAATTAGACTAGCGGGAATCGCGTTC
cdr3_aa: CAWTRIRLAGIAF
d_call: TRBD2
j_call: TRBJ2-7
clone_size: many
v_call: TRBV30

cdr3_nt: TGTGCCAGTTTCCAACAGGGACGGAGGGAGGGCCCGGACACCGGGGAGCTGTTTTTT
cdr3_aa: CASFQQGRREGPDTGELFF
d_call: .
j_call: TRBJ2-2
clone_size: few
v_call: TRBV19

cdr3_nt: TGTGCCAGCAGGGGGGGACTAGCGGGAGCCGGTGTTAATGAGCAGTTCTTC
cdr3_aa: CASRGGLAGAGVNEQFF
d_call: TRBD2
j_call: TRBJ2-1
clone_size: many
v_call: TRBV27

cdr3_nt: TGTGCCAGCAGCCCCAGCTCCTACGAGCAGTACTTC
cdr3_aa: CASSPSSYEQYF
d_call: .
j_call: TRBJ2-7
clone_size: many
v_call: TRBV11-2

cdr3_nt: TGCGCCAGCGTACTTGTTTCTAAGAAGCAGTTCTTC
cdr3_aa: CASVLVSKKQFF
d_call: .
j_call: TRBJ2-1
clone_size: .
v_call: TRBV10-1

cdr3_nt: TGTGCCTGGAACAGGGTAGGGGGCAATGAGCAGTTCTTC
cdr3_aa: CAWNRVGGNEQFF
d_call: .
j_call: TRBJ2-1
clone_size: many
v_call: TRBV30

cdr3_nt: TGTGCCAGTAGTCCGGGTATCAAAGAGACCCAGTACTTC
cdr3_aa: CASSPGIKETQYF
d_call: .
j_call: TRBJ2-5
clone_size: few
v_call: TRBV19

cdr3_nt: TGTGCCAGTATGGCCCTGGGAGAACCGGTCGAGCAGTACTTC
cdr3_aa: CASMALGEPVEQYF
d_call: .
j_call: TRBJ2-7
clone_size: .
v_call: TRBV19

cdr3_nt: TGTGCCAGCAGCTTAACGGGCAGGGAAGAGACCCAGTACTTC
cdr3_aa: CASSLTGREETQYF
d_call: .
j_call: TRBJ2-5
clone_size: many
v_call: TRBV7-3

cdr3_nt: TGTGCCAGTAGTTTCAGCAAACGGACAACTAATGAAAAACCGTTTTTT
cdr3_aa: CASSFSKRTTNEKPFF
d_call: .
j_call: TRBJ1-4
clone_size: .
v_call: TRBV19

cdr3_nt: TGTGCCAGCATTGGACTAGCGGGGAAAAATGAGCAGTTCTTC
cdr3_aa: CASIGLAGKNEQFF
d_call: TRBD2
j_call: TRBJ2-1
clone_size: .
v_call: TRBV25-1

cdr3_nt: TGTGCCAGCAGTTTGATCAGGGGTCAGCCCCAGCATTTT
cdr3_aa: CASSLIRGQPQHF
d_call: .
j_call: TRBJ1-5
clone_size: many
v_call: TRBV28

cdr3_nt: TGCAGCGTTGTGGAAGACAGGTCGACTTTCTTT
cdr3_aa: CSVVEDRSTFF
d_call: .
j_call: TRBJ1-1
clone_size: many
v_call: TRBV29-1

cdr3_nt: TGTGCCACCAGACAGGGATCTATGAACACTGAAGCTTTCTTT
cdr3_aa: CATRQGSMNTEAFF
d_call: .
j_call: TRBJ1-1
clone_size: many
v_call: TRBV24-1

cdr3_nt: TGTGCCAGCTCTTTCACAGTCCCAGGGGCCAACGTCCTGACTTTC
cdr3_aa: CASSFTVPGANVLTF
d_call: .
j_call: TRBJ2-6
clone_size: many
v_call: TRBV6-1

cdr3_nt: TGTGCCACCAGCCCTAGAGTGGACGGGTACTACAATGAGCAGTTCTTC
cdr3_aa: CATSPRVDGYYNEQFF
d_call: .
j_call: TRBJ2-1
clone_size: many
v_call: TRBV15

cdr3_nt: TGTGCCAGCAGCTTAAGACGGAACACCGGGGAGCTGTTTTTT
cdr3_aa: CASSLRRNTGELFF
d_call: .
j_call: TRBJ2-2
clone_size: many
v_call: TRBV28

cdr3_nt: TGCAGTGCTAGAAATCCGGGACAGGGGGCGAGGAATGGAGAGACCCAGTACTTC
cdr3_aa: CSARNPGQGARNGETQYF
d_call: TRBD1
j_call: TRBJ2-5
clone_size: many
v_call: TRBV20-1

cdr3_nt: TGTGCCAGCAGCCCGCCCAGGGGGGCGGGGTCCAATGAGCAGTTCTTC
cdr3_aa: CASSPPRGAGSNEQFF
d_call: .
j_call: TRBJ2-1
clone_size: few
v_call: TRBV7-2

cdr3_nt: TGTGCCAGCAGGGTACAGGGACATGGGGCCAACGTCCTGACTTTC
cdr3_aa: CASRVQGHGANVLTF
d_call: .
j_call: TRBJ2-6
clone_size: many
v_call: TRBV6-1

cdr3_nt: TGCAGTGTTCGGCAGGGGAGCTCCTACAATGAGCAGTTCTTC
cdr3_aa: CSVRQGSSYNEQFF
d_call: .
j_call: TRBJ2-1
clone_size: many
v_call: TRBV20-1

cdr3_nt: TGTGCCAGCAGTTTTCAGGGGGTCGATACGCAGTATTTT
cdr3_aa: CASSFQGVDTQYF
d_call: TRBD1
j_call: TRBJ2-3
clone_size: many
v_call: TRBV27

cdr3_nt: TGTGCCAGCAGTTACAGGACTAGCGGGAGTGTCCCCTACAATGAGCAGTTCTTC
cdr3_aa: CASSYRTSGSVPYNEQFF
d_call: TRBD2
j_call: TRBJ2-1
clone_size: many
v_call: TRBV6-5

cdr3_nt: TGCAGTGCTAGAGAACTTAGGCCGAATTCACCCCTCCACTTT
cdr3_aa: CSARELRPNSPLHF
d_call: .
j_call: TRBJ1-6
clone_size: few
v_call: TRBV20-1

cdr3_nt: TGTGCCAGCAGTCCACCAATTAGCGGGAGTCCCGAGCAGTACTTC
cdr3_aa: CASSPPISGSPEQYF
d_call: TRBD2
j_call: TRBJ2-7
clone_size: .
v_call: TRBV27

cdr3_nt: TGCAGCGTTGAAGGAGGGCCCGGCTACACCTTC
cdr3_aa: CSVEGGPGYTF
d_call: .
j_call: TRBJ1-2
clone_size: many
v_call: TRBV29-1

cdr3_nt: TGCGCCAGCAGCTCCCCCCGGGACAGGGGAACCCTTAGCACAGATACGCAGTATTTT
cdr3_aa: CASSSPRDRGTLSTDTQYF
d_call: TRBD1
j_call: TRBJ2-3
clone_size: .
v_call: TRBV5-1

cdr3_nt: TGTGCCATCTTGGAATCACAGGGCACTGAAGCTTTCTTT
cdr3_aa: CAILESQGTEAFF
d_call: .
j_call: TRBJ1-1
clone_size: many
v_call: TRBV10-3

cdr3_nt: TGCAGTGCCCGAGGGCTGGACTTACAAGAGACCCAGTACTTC
cdr3_aa: CSARGLDLQETQYF
d_call: .
j_call: TRBJ2-5
clone_size: many
v_call: TRBV20-1

cdr3_nt: TGTGCCAGCAGTTTATTTCTATCGGGTGTTAGGGAGCTGTTTTTT
cdr3_aa: CASSLFLSGVRELFF
d_call: .
j_call: TRBJ2-2
clone_size: few
v_call: TRBV27

cdr3_nt: TGCAGTGCACCTAAACAGGGGAACACTGAAGCTTTCTTT
cdr3_aa: CSAPKQGNTEAFF
d_call: .
j_call: TRBJ1-1
clone_size: many
v_call: TRBV20-1

cdr3_nt: TGTGCCAGCAGACCCACGGGGGTCTGGGCCCCGGGATTTTATCAGCCCCAGCATTTT
cdr3_aa: CASRPTGVWAPGFYQPQHF
d_call: .
j_call: TRBJ1-5
clone_size: once
v_call: TRBV6-1

cdr3_nt: TGTGCCTGGGCTTCTGAGGGGGAGATCACCCAGTACTTC
cdr3_aa: CAWASEGEITQYF
d_call: .
j_call: TRBJ2-5
clone_size: .
v_call: TRBV30

cdr3_nt: TGCAGTGCTAGATGGGGGTCAGTAGCGGGACTTGGTGAGCAGTTCTTC
cdr3_aa: CSARWGSVAGLGEQFF
d_call: TRBD2
j_call: TRBJ2-1
clone_size: few
v_call: TRBV20-1

cdr3_nt: TGTGCCACCAGTGACAGGTCATACCGCTACAATGAGCAGTTCTTC
cdr3_aa: CATSDRSYRYNEQFF
d_call: .
j_call: TRBJ2-1
clone_size: many
v_call: TRBV24-1

cdr3_nt: TGTGCCAGCGAGGAGCTGGGAGGCACAGATACGCAGTATTTT
cdr3_aa: CASEELGGTDTQYF
d_call: .
j_call: TRBJ2-3
clone_size: .
v_call: TRBV18

cdr3_nt: TGTGCCAGTAGTATTGACAGCAGGCTTGGCGGGGAAAAACTGTTTTTT
cdr3_aa: CASSIDSRLGGEKLFF
d_call: .
j_call: TRBJ1-4
clone_size: few
v_call: TRBV19

cdr3_nt: TGTGCCAGCAGCCCCCGGGCCCAAGAAGAGACCCAGTACTTC
cdr3_aa: CASSPRAQEETQYF
d_call: .
j_call: TRBJ2-5
clone_size: many
v_call: TRBV7-9

cdr3_nt: TGCGCCAGCAGTCCCGCCCGAATGGAGCAGTTCTTC
cdr3_aa: CASSPARMEQFF
d_call: .
j_call: TRBJ2-1
clone_size: few
v_call: TRBV10-2

cdr3_nt: TGTGCCACCAGTGATTTTATCGGTGCTGGCTACACCTTC
cdr3_aa: CATSDFIGAGYTF
d_call: .
j_call: TRBJ1-2
clone_size: many
v_call: TRBV24-1

cdr3_nt: TGTGCCAGCAGTCCGGGACGGGGGCGGGAGACCCAGTACTTC
cdr3_aa: CASSPGRGRETQYF
d_call: .
j_call: TRBJ2-5
clone_size: many
v_call: TRBV27

cdr3_nt: TGTGCCAGCAGTCTCGCGGCAGGGTTCTCTGGAAACACCATATATTTT
cdr3_aa: CASSLAAGFSGNTIYF
d_call: .
j_call: TRBJ1-3
clone_size: few
v_call: TRBV27

cdr3_nt: TGTGCCAGCAGTGACACGGGACAAGCTAACTATGGCTACACCTTC
cdr3_aa: CASSDTGQANYGYTF
d_call: .
j_call: TRBJ1-2
clone_size: many
v_call: TRBV6-1

cdr3_nt: TGTGCCAGCACCCCGGGGAGTGGTGGTGAGCAGTTCTTC
cdr3_aa: CASTPGSGGEQFF
d_call: .
j_call: TRBJ2-1
clone_size: many
v_call: TRBV12-3/TRBV12-4

cdr3_nt: TGTGCCATCAGTGAGTCCAGAGCTAGCGAGCAGTACTTC
cdr3_aa: CAISESRASEQYF
d_call: .
j_call: TRBJ2-7
clone_size: few
v_call: TRBV10-3

cdr3_nt: TGTGCCAGCAGTCTCGACAGGGCGGGTTTACACGAGCAGTACTTC
cdr3_aa: CASSLDRAGLHEQYF
d_call: TRBD1
j_call: TRBJ2-7
clone_size: many
v_call: TRBV6-1

cdr3_nt: TGTGCCAGCAGTCGGGACTCCATAGGGTTGAGCGAGCAGTACTTC
cdr3_aa: CASSRDSIGLSEQYF
d_call: .
j_call: TRBJ2-7
clone_size: many
v_call: TRBV12-3/TRBV12-4

cdr3_nt: TGCGGCGTTACTAGCGGGAGGGCCAACGGGGAGCTGTTTTTT
cdr3_aa: CGVTSGRANGELFF
d_call: TRBD2
j_call: TRBJ2-2
clone_size: .
v_call: TRBV29-1

cdr3_nt: TGTGCCAGCAGCCCCCAGGTGGGACTAGCCCTCGAGACCCAGTACTTC
cdr3_aa: CASSPQVGLALETQYF
d_call: TRBD2
j_call: TRBJ2-5
clone_size: few
v_call: TRBV7-2